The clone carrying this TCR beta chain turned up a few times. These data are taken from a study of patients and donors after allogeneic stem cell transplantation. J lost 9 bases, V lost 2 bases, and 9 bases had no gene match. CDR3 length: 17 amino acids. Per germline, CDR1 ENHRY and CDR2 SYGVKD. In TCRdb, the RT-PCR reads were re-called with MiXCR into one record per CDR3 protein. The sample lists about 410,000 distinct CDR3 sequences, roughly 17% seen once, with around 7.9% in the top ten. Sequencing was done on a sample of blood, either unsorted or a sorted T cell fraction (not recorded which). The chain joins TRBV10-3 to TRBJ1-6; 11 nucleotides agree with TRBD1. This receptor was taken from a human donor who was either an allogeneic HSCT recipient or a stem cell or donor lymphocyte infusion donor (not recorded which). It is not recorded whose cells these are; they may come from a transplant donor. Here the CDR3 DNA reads TGTGCCATCAGTGAGCACAAAGGACAGGGGGCCGGTTCACCCCTCCACTTT. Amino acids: CAISEHKGQGAGSPLHF.